This T cell receptor (beta chain) was captured by sequencing in a study of OX40 agonist ivuxolimab in advanced cancers. About the study: The study reported partial responses in three patients: one hepatocellular carcinoma, two cutaneous melanoma. The study's findings and limits: Certain nonresponding patients likewise had low normalized T-cell clonal expansion. The study found that CD8+ T cells averaged more expanded clones than CD4+. What antigens the expanded peripheral T cells recognized was never established.

The CDR3 loop spans 13 amino acids. The germline V gene has CDR1 SQVTM and CDR2 ANQGSEA. Trimming cost V 4 bases and J 4 bases; bases outside gene matches: 6. As to this clone: As yet, its antigen is unknown.

Sequencing used immunoSEQ multiplex PCR; TCRdb keeps in-frame clones, though not all of them. Of 52,000 or so clones listed, more than 70% are singletons. Sequenced here: CD4+ or CD8+ T cells sorted from blood, sampled in a trial of the OX40 agonist ivuxolimab. The chain has TRBV29-1 and TRBJ1-1, with TRBD1 identical over 7 bases. This TCR came from an adult with an advanced solid tumor such as melanoma, head and neck, liver or kidney cancer. CDR3 nucleotide sequence: TGCAGCGTTGTTCAGGGGGACGGCACTGAAGCTTTCTTT. This codes for CSVVQGDGTEAFF.